This TCR beta chain is from a study of CD8+ T cells in alopecia areata. The CDR3 runs to 13 residues. V shed 9 bases and J shed 7 bases, with 13 bases lying between them. Germline CDR1 and CDR2: MDHEN and SYDVKM. RNA was isolated and reverse transcribed to cDNA, the sequencing template. Assay: immunoSEQ multiplex PCR; the TCRdb copy retains only in-frame clones and omits some. The sample shows approximately 100,000 clones, roughly 47% of them seen only once. In its sample, this clone ranks as medium-sized. J is TRBJ1-6 and V is TRBV28, with D uncertain. The sequence came from a human donor with alopecia areata. Source material: CD4+ T cells sorted from blood. CDR3 sequence: CASTSISNSPLHF. DNA of the CDR3: TGTGCCAGTACGAGCATTTCCAATTCACCCCTCCACTTT.